The sequence of this T cell receptor beta chain was determined in a study of Graves' ophthalmopathy and Graves' hyperthyroidism. This clonotype was detected only a few times. Amplified material comprised TCR beta CDR3 regions derived from RNA transcripts. After a first-round RT-PCR with HTBI primers, a second-round multiplex PCR was run. One entry per CDR3 protein, called by TCRdb with MiXCR from the multiplex PCR reads. This sample has hundreds of thousands of distinct CDR3 sequences, with about a fifth found just once. This CDR3 is built from 15 residues. The germline V gene encodes CDR1 MDHEN and CDR2 SYDVKM. V lost 5 bases, J lost 4 bases, and 17 bases lay in between.

The sequence was collected from a woman aged 18 to 35 with stable Graves' hyperthyroidism. Some clones in this sample may be carry-over from other donors' samples. The chain couples TRBV28 to TRBJ2-5; TRBD1 might be the D (5 bases). Sample: peripheral blood. CDR3 region: CASSPTPGIGETQYF. Written as DNA, the CDR3 is TGTGCCAGCAGTCCCACCCCAGGGATAGGAGAGACCCAGTACTTC.